This T cell receptor beta chain was captured in a study of T cells in narcolepsy. V was trimmed by 8 bases and J by 0 bases, leaving 19 bases between them. The CDR3 spans 16 residues. Germline V CDR1 and CDR2: SNHLY, FYNNEI. Produced via immunoSEQ multiplex PCR; TCRdb's table is partial and in-frame only. Among about 30,000 clones listed, approximately 83% were seen once. This clonotype was sampled from a human donor with narcolepsy. The chain couples TRBV2 to TRBJ1-1; D remains unclear. Sequences were obtained from CD45RA- memory CD4+ T cells from PBMCs. CDR3 sequence (DNA): TGTGCCAGCGGTGGAGCCCTCGAGGGAGTGAACACTGAAGCTTTCTTT. This sequence encodes CASGGALEGVNTEAFF.